The next 3 T cell receptor beta chains were all read from a single sample in a study of human T cells and chemical hapten exposure. The time point denotes: pre-sensitization, week 0. The sample's treatment: therapeutic diphenylcyclopropenone sensitization with weekly scalp DPC. TCRdb itself ran the RACE reads through MiXCR, one entry per CDR3 protein. The sample consists of 80,000 to 95,000 distinct CDR3 sequences, 9.6% of them appearing once. The sequencing used whole blood, collected in connection with sensitization to the hapten diphenylcyclopropenone (DPC). The source is a woman aged 40 to 50 with alopecia areata. Some clones in this sample may be carry-over from other donors' samples.

This clonotype appeared a few times. J is TRBJ1-1 and V is TRBV6-1, with a possible D match to TRBD1 (5 bases). V shed 7 bases and J shed 6 bases, with 18 bases lying between them. CDR3 size: 14 residues. Germline V CDR1 and CDR2: MNHNS, SASEGT. The CDR3 protein is CASTVGQLGAEAFF. The CDR3 nucleotides are TGTGCCAGCACGGTGGGGCAACTTGGGGCTGAAGCTTTCTTT.

The chain employs TRBV23-1 and TRBJ2-3, with D possibly matching TRBD1 (6 bases). TRBV23-1 is marked as an open reading frame, function uncertain. The CDR3 runs to 16 residues. The V and J ends lost 8 bases and 0 bases respectively, with 18 bases between them. For the CDR3, the DNA is TGCGCCAGCCGAGTCCCGGGACACCAAAGCACAGATACGCAGTATTTT. Translation gives CASRVPGHQSTDTQYF.

This clonotype was observed at least ten times. The CDR3 bases are TGTGCCAGCAGTTACTCGAGTCCCCAATGGTTGGGATACACAGATACGCAGTATTTT. As protein: CASSYSSPQWLGYTDTQYF. The chain couples TRBV6-5 to TRBJ2-3; D is undetermined. Germline V lookup: CDR1 MNHEY, CDR2 SVGAGI. This CDR3 has 19 amino acids. The V and J ends lost 0 bases and 2 bases respectively, with 21 bases between them.